A single sample gave rise to the 10 T cell receptor beta chains below, sequenced in a study of blood T cell repertoires in COVID-19. Profiling relied on immunoSEQ multiplex PCR, and the TCRdb table lists in-frame clones only, not all of them. Among about 270,000 clones listed, roughly nine tenths were seen once. Source material: peripheral blood. The receptors stem from a man aged 40-50 years with active or convalescent COVID-19.

This sequence joins TRBV19 and TRBJ1-1; D gene ambiguous. The germline CDR1 and CDR2 sequences are LNHDA and SQIVND (reference sequence). Trimming took off 7 bases at V and 2 bases at J, with 20 bases between the two ends. The CDR3 runs to 16 residues. Here the CDR3 DNA reads TGTGCCAGTATGGGCCTGTCCCACACGGTAAACACTGAAGCTTTCTTT. It specifies CASMGLSHTVNTEAFF.

This clone showed up just once. The chain carries TRBV5-1 and TRBJ1-1, with 12 bases identical to TRBD1. The J segment lost 4 bases and the V segment lost 1 base, leaving 8 bases of the junction unmatched. Germline loops: CDR1 SGHRS, CDR2 YFSETQ. This CDR3 comprises 17 residues. The CDR3 DNA is TGCGCCAGCAGCTTGCCCCGGGACAGGGGGCTCGGCACTGAAGCTTTCTTT. It is translated as CASSLPRDRGLGTEAFF.

The rearrangement links TRBV5-6 to TRBJ2-2; 7 bases are shared with TRBD1. Unmatched junction bases numbered 7, after V lost 5 bases and J lost 3 bases. Germline values: CDR1 SGHDT, CDR2 YYEEEE. CDR3 length: 15 residues. The chain's CDR3 is CASSHRDRDTGELFF. Here the CDR3 DNA reads TGTGCCAGCAGTCATAGGGACAGAGACACCGGGGAGCTGTTTTTT.

The chain combines TRBV19 with TRBJ2-1; D is perhaps TRBD2 (6 bases). CDR3 length: 16 amino acids. V lost 3 bases to trimming and J lost 6 bases, with 18 bases between them. CDR1 and CDR2 from the germline V gene are LNHDA and SQIVND (reference sequence). The CDR3 DNA follows: TGTGCCAGTAGTATCTGGCGGGGCCAGTCGGGCAATGAGCAGTTCTTC. As protein: CASSIWRGQSGNEQFF.

The genes are TRBV6-5 and TRBJ1-5; a possible D gene is TRBD1 (6 bases). V lost 6 bases and J 5 bases, leaving 14 bases between the germline ends. Germline V gives CDR1 MNHEY, CDR2 SVGAGI. This CDR3 region has 14 residues. The CDR3 coding sequence is TGTGCCAGCAGCGCGGGGAGGGGGGATCAGCCCCAGCATTTT. Translating gives CASSAGRGDQPQHF.

The rearrangement links TRBV7-9 to TRBJ1-2; D may be TRBD1 (6 bases). V was shortened by 5 bases and J by 0 bases, with 16 bases between the two germline ends. This CDR3 has 16 amino acids. Germline assignment: CDR1 SEHNR and CDR2 FQNEAQ (reference sequence). The chain's CDR3 is CASSPRQAGANYGYTF. Here the CDR3 DNA reads TGTGCCAGCAGCCCCCGACAGGCGGGAGCTAACTATGGCTACACCTTC. Variable domain in full (rest from reference TRBV7-9 and TRBJ1-2): DTGVSQNPRHKITKRGQNVTFRCDPISEHNRLYWYRQTLGQGPEFLTYFQNEAQLEKSRLLSDRFSAERPKGSFSTLEIQRTEQGDSAMYLCASSPRQAGANYGYTFGSGTRLTVV.

The chain carries TRBV6-5 and TRBJ2-7, with TRBD1 identical over 8 bases. V shed 7 bases, J shed 1 base, and the junction held 6 bases outside the gene matches. The CDR3 loop spans 14 amino acids. Germline V gene data show CDR1 as MNHEY and CDR2 as SVGAGI. The CDR3, as DNA: TGTGCCAGCATCGGACAGGGAGCTTCCTACGAGCAGTACTTC. Its protein product is CASIGQGASYEQYF.

Here the CDR3 reads CASSGILAGKYNEQFF. CDR3 in DNA: TGTGCCAGCAGTGGGATACTAGCGGGGAAATACAATGAGCAGTTCTTC. The chain recombines TRBV6-1 with TRBJ2-1, with 10 bases matching TRBD2. The CDR3 sequence is 16 residues long. The V gene end was trimmed by 4 bases and the J gene end by 4 bases; junction bases not matched to a gene: 7. Per the germline V gene, CDR1 is MNHNS and CDR2 is SASEGT.

The gene calls are TRBV28 and TRBJ1-2; tentatively, D is TRBD1 (5 bases). The CDR3 totals 13 residues. Germline V gene lookup returns CDR1 MDHEN and CDR2 SYDVKM. V lost 10 bases to trimming and J lost 3 bases, with 15 bases between them. In DNA, the CDR3 is TGTGCCATCTCCCCTGGGGGGGACTATGGCTACACCTTC. Translating gives CAISPGGDYGYTF.

V gene TRBV5-1 combines with J gene TRBJ1-5, with TRBD1 matching 7 bases. CDR1 is SGHRS and CDR2 is YFSETQ in the germline V gene. V dropped 0 bases and J dropped 5; count of bases not matched to a gene: 5. The CDR3 length is 15 residues. CDR3 bases: TGCGCCAGCAGCTTGGCCGGCAGGGGGGATCAGCCCCAGCATTTT. It translates to CASSLAGRGDQPQHF. Supplemented by reference TRBV5-1 and TRBJ1-5, the full variable domain reads KAGVTQTPRYLIKTRGQQVTLSCSPISGHRSVSWYQQTPGQGLQFLFEYFSETQRNKGNFPGRFSGRQFSNSRSEMNVSTLELGDSALYLCASSLAGRGDQPQHFGDGTRLSIL.